The 21 T cell receptor beta chains given below trace back to one sample, sequenced in a study of T-cell reconstitution after alpha-beta-depleted transplantation in children. Preparation of the TCRbeta library was carried out with unique molecular identifiers. TCRdb ran MiXCR on the PCR reads and lists one entry per CDR3 protein. This table has roughly 50,000 distinct CDR3 sequences, 40% to 45% appearing once. The material sequenced was PBMCs, mostly from graft donor cells, taken 360 days after TCRalphabeta/CD19-depleted stem cell transplant. These receptors were obtained from a male patient younger than 18 who had a stem cell transplant for acute lymphoblastic leukemia, so the T cells may come from the graft donor.

This chain links TRBV16 with TRBJ1-2; D is unclear. Trimming took 1 base from V and 4 from J, leaving 10 bases between them. In germline, CDR1 is KGHSY, CDR2 FQNENV. This CDR3 is 14 amino acids long. The CDR3 DNA reads as TGTGCCAGCAGCCAATTTGGAGACACCTATGGCTACACCTTC. This encodes CASSQFGDTYGYTF.

The J gene is TRBJ1-6, the V gene TRBV7-2; TRBD1 might be the D (5 bases). The V gene's germline CDR1 is SGHTA and CDR2 FQGNSA. The CDR3 loop spans 16 amino acids. Trimming shortened V by 1 base and J by 10 bases, and 17 bases separated the two germline ends. The CDR3 DNA reads TGTGCCAGCAGCTTAGGAGGGGCAGGGAGCGGGTCACCCCTCCACTTT. Translating gives CASSLGGAGSGSPLHF. Using reference TRBV7-2 and TRBJ1-6 for the parts outside the CDR3, the full variable domain is GAGVSQSPSNKVTEKGKDVELRCDPISGHTALYWYRQSLGQGLEFLIYFQGNSAPDKSGLPSDRFSAERTGGSVSTLTIQRTQQEDSAVYLCASSLGGAGSGSPLHFGNGTRLTVT.

The V call is TRBV20-1, the J call TRBJ2-2; D gene ambiguous. The germline gives CDR1 DFQATT, CDR2 SNEGSKA (reference sequence). The length of the CDR3 is 12 residues. The V and J ends lost 3 bases and 7 bases respectively, with 9 bases between them. This chain's CDR3 is CSASISVGELFF. CDR3 coding DNA: TGCAGTGCTAGTATATCGGTCGGGGAGCTGTTTTTT.

This clonotype was seen a few times. CDR3 DNA: TGTGCCAGCAGCCAATCCGCGGCTAGCGGGGCCCTCAATGAGCAGTTCTTC. The encoded protein is CASSQSAASGALNEQFF. The rearrangement uses TRBV16 and TRBJ2-1; 9 bases fit TRBD2. CDR1 and CDR2 from the germline V gene are KGHSY and FQNENV. Trimming at V came to 0 bases and at J to 6 bases, leaving 9 bases not matched to a gene. The CDR3 is 17 residues long.

The count of this clonotype is one. The chain combines TRBV12-3 or TRBV12-4 with TRBJ1-1, with 7 bases matching TRBD1. Trimming took 6 bases from V and 6 from J; bases not matched to a gene: 7. The CDR3 covers 13 residues. This CDR3 reads CASRFQGGAEAFF. The CDR3 DNA is TGTGCCAGCAGGTTTCAGGGGGGCGCTGAAGCTTTCTTT.

The chain has TRBV28 and TRBJ1-4, with no clear D. With 8 bases removed from V and 5 bases from J, the gap between germline ends came to 9 bases. Germline V CDR1 and CDR2: MDHEN, SYDVKM. CDR3 length equals 12 residues. This CDR3 reads CASRTANEKLFF. DNA of the CDR3: TGTGCCAGCCGGACGGCGAATGAAAAACTGTTTTTT.

The V gene is TRBV11-2, the J gene TRBJ2-5; no clear D. This CDR3 region has 13 residues. Trimming removed 4 bases from V and 5 bases from J, with 11 bases in between. CDR1 is SGHAT, CDR2 FQNNGV, per germline. The CDR3, as DNA: TGTGCCAGCAGCTCCACCGGGTTGGAGACCCAGTACTTC. It codes for CASSSTGLETQYF.

V is TRBV7-9 and J is TRBJ2-4; weak D call: TRBD2 (5 bases). Per the germline V gene, CDR1 is SEHNR and CDR2 is FQNEAQ (reference sequence). V was pared by 0 bases and J by 8 bases, with 17 bases between. The CDR3 has 16 residues. For the CDR3, the DNA is TGTGCCAGCAGCTTAGCTTCCGGCAGGACTGTAGACATTCAGTACTTC. Translating gives CASSLASGRTVDIQYF.

The chain combines TRBV6-2 or TRBV6-3 with TRBJ1-1, with TRBD1 as a possible D gene (5 bases). This CDR3 spans 16 amino acids. CDR1 and CDR2 (germline): MNHEY, SVGEGT. Trimming took off 2 bases at V and 5 bases at J, with 18 bases between the two ends. The CDR3 protein is CASSYPLWGAGTEAFF. CDR3 bases: TGTGCCAGCAGTTACCCTCTCTGGGGCGCAGGAACTGAAGCTTTCTTT.

The rearrangement joins TRBV28 to TRBJ1-1; D remains ambiguous. Germline lookup yields CDR1 MDHEN and CDR2 SYDVKM. The CDR3 consists of 13 residues. The V end was cut by 2 bases, the J end by 2 bases, with 6 bases between. The CDR3 loop reads CASSLGTNTEAFF. The CDR3, as DNA: TGTGCCAGCAGTTTAGGTACTAACACTGAAGCTTTCTTT.

The rearrangement joins TRBV12-3 or TRBV12-4 to TRBJ1-1; TRBD1 is a possible D gene (5 bases). V was trimmed by 0 bases and J by 11 bases, leaving 10 bases between them. This CDR3 has 12 amino acids. The CDR3 DNA follows: TGTGCCAGCAGTTTAGCCTTCAGGGAGGCTTTCTTT. This encodes CASSLAFREAFF.

The chain combines TRBV19 with TRBJ1-1; 10 bases agree with TRBD1. The trim removed 10 bases at V and 8 bases at J, leaving 13 bases unmatched. CDR1 is LNHDA and CDR2 is SQIVND in the germline V gene (reference sequence). The CDR3 contains 14 residues. The CDR3 nucleotides are TGTGCCACCGACGGGGGACAGGGGCCGGGAGAAGCTTTCTTT. Translation gives CATDGGQGPGEAFF.

The sample holds many counts of this clonotype. The rearrangement links TRBV12-3 or TRBV12-4 to TRBJ2-3, with D uncertain. Trimming removed 1 base at V and 2 bases at J, with 7 bases between. The CDR3 is made up of 14 amino acids. The CDR3 region has the DNA TGTGCCAGCAGTTTAGTTGGGATCACAGATACGCAGTATTTT. It codes for CASSLVGITDTQYF.

The CDR3, as DNA: TGTGCCAGCAGTTTATCTGGCCTTGACTACGAGCAGTACTTC. Amino acids: CASSLSGLDYEQYF. The chain uses TRBV27 and TRBJ2-7, with unresolved D. The CDR3 runs 14 residues. Germline CDR1 MNHEY, CDR2 SMNVEV (reference sequence). V lost 0 bases and J 3 bases, leaving 9 bases between the germline ends.

The chain has TRBV5-1 and TRBJ2-3; 7 bases line up with TRBD2. The CDR3 is 16 residues long. The germline gives CDR1 SGHRS, CDR2 YFSETQ. V dropped 0 bases and J dropped 5; count of bases not matched to a gene: 9. CDR3 protein: CASSLAGGRLGDTQYF. DNA of the CDR3: TGCGCCAGCAGCTTGGCCGGCGGGAGATTGGGAGATACGCAGTATTTT.

This clonotype came up a few times. J is TRBJ1-1 and V is TRBV2; 7 bases fit TRBD1. Germline-derived CDR1 and CDR2 are SNHLY and FYNNEI. J was trimmed by 5 bases and V by 6 bases; bases with no gene match: 6. The CDR3 sequence is 13 residues long. The CDR3 DNA reads as TGTGCCAGCAGGACAGGGAGAGGGACTGAAGCTTTCTTT. It encodes CASRTGRGTEAFF.

This clonotype was counted between two and nine times. The chain recombines TRBV4-1 with TRBJ2-5, with D possibly TRBD2 on 5 matching bases. The V end was cut by 1 base, the J end by 0 bases, with 18 bases between. Germline CDR1 reads MGHRA; CDR2 reads YSYEKL. The CDR3 consists of 18 residues. CDR3 nucleotides: TGCGCCAGCAGCCAAGTATTTCCCGGGAAGAGGTACCAAGAGACCCAGTACTTC. As protein: CASSQVFPGKRYQETQYF.

This chain connects TRBV12-3 or TRBV12-4 to TRBJ2-1, with 14 bases that match TRBD2. V lost 0 bases to trimming and J lost 5 bases; unmatched junction nucleotides: 15. The CDR3 loop spans 21 amino acids. The CDR3 reads CASSLAWAGTSGGHYHNEQFF. The CDR3 DNA follows: TGTGCCAGCAGTTTAGCATGGGCCGGGACTAGCGGGGGCCATTACCACAATGAGCAGTTCTTC.

The chain recombines TRBV20-1 with TRBJ1-5; D is unresolved. CDR1 is DFQATT, CDR2 SNEGSKA, per germline (reference sequence). The CDR3 covers 12 residues. With 1 base removed from V and 5 bases from J, the gap between germline ends came to 6 bases. This CDR3 reads CSARALHQPQHF. The CDR3 nucleotides read TGCAGTGCTAGAGCCCTTCATCAGCCCCAGCATTTT.

The table lists this clonotype with a count of one. The chain carries TRBV20-1 and TRBJ2-3, with D perhaps assigned TRBD1 or TRBD2 (5 bases each). The CDR3 totals 13 residues. V gave up 6 bases and J gave up 4 bases, with 14 bases separating them. Per germline, CDR1 DFQATT and CDR2 SNEGSKA (reference sequence). The DNA of the CDR3 is TGCAGTGCATTTAGGGGAGCTTCAGATACGCAGTATTTT. This encodes CSAFRGASDTQYF.

The chain employs TRBV5-1 and TRBJ1-6; TRBD1 is a possible D gene (5 bases). V lost 4 bases and J lost 7, with 15 bases in between. The CDR3 is made up of 15 amino acids. Germline CDR1 and CDR2: SGHRS and YFSETQ. Here the CDR3 reads CASSASRVWNSPLHF. CDR3 coding DNA: TGCGCCAGCAGCGCATCCAGGGTGTGGAATTCACCCCTCCACTTT.